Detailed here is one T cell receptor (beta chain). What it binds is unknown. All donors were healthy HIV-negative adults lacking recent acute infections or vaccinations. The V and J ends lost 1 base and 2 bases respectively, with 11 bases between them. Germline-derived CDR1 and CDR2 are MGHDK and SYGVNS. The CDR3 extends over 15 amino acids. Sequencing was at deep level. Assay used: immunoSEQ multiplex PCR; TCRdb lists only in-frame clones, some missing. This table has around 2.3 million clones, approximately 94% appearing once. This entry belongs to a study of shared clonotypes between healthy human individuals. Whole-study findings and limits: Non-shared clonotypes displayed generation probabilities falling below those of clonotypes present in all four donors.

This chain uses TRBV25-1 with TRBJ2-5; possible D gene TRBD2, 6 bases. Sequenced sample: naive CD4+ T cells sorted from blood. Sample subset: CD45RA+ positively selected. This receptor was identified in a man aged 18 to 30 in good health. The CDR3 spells CASSEFSAGQETQYF. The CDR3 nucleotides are TGTGCCAGCAGTGAATTCTCCGCGGGGCAAGAGACCCAGTACTTC.